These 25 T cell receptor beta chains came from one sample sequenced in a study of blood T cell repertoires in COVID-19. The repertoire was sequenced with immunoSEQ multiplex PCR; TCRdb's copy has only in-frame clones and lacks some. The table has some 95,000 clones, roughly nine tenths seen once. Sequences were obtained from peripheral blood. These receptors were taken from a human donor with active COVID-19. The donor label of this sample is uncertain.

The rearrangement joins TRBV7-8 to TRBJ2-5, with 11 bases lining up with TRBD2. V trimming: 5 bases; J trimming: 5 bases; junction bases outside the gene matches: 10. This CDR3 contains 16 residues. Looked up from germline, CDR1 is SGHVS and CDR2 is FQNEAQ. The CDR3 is CASSPGTSGRGETQYF. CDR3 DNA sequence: TGTGCCAGCAGCCCAGGGACTAGCGGTCGAGGGGAGACCCAGTACTTC.

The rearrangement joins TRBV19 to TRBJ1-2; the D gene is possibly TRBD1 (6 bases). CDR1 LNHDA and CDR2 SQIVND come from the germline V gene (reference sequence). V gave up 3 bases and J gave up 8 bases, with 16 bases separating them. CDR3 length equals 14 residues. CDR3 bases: TGTGCCAGTAGTATTCAGACGGGGGGCCACGGCTACACCTTC. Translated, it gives CASSIQTGGHGYTF.

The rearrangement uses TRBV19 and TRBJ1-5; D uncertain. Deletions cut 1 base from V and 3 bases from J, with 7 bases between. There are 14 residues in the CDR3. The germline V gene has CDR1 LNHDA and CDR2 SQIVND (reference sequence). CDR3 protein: CASSIGRANQPQHF. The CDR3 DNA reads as TGTGCCAGTAGTATAGGGAGGGCCAATCAGCCCCAGCATTTT. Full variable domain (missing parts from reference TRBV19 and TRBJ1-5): DGGITQSPKYLFRKEGQNVTLSCEQNLNHDAMYWYRQDPGQGLRLIYYSQIVNDFQKGDIAEGYSVSREKKESFPLTVTSAQKNPTAFYLCASSIGRANQPQHFGDGTRLSIL.

The CDR3 reads CASSPQGHPYNSPLHF. CDR3 bases: TGCGCCAGCAGCCCTCAGGGGCACCCCTATAATTCACCCCTCCACTTT. The V gene is TRBV4-3, the J gene TRBJ1-6; maybe TRBD1 (6 bases). V lost 4 bases and J lost 2, with 12 bases in between. CDR3 length: 16 residues. From germline, CDR1 is LGHNA and CDR2 YSLEER.

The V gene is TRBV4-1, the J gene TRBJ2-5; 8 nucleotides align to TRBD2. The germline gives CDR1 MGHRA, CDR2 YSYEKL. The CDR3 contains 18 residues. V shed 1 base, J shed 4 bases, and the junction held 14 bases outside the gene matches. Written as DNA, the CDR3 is TGCGCCAGCAGCCAAGGTCCCCAGGTCCTGCGGGGGGCAGAGACCCAGTACTTC. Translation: CASSQGPQVLRGAETQYF.

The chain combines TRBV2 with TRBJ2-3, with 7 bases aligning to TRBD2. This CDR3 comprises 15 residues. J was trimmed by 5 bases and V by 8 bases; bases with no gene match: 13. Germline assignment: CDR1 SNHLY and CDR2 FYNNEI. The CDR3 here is CASGGSSGYLDTQYF. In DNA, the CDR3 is TGTGCCAGCGGAGGATCTAGCGGATACCTAGATACGCAGTATTTT. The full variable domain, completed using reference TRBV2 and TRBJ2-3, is EPEVTQTPSHQVTQMGQEVILRCVPISNHLYFYWYRQILGQKVEFLVSFYNNEISEKSEIFDDQFSVERPDGSNFTLKIRSTKLEDSAMYFCASGGSSGYLDTQYFGPGTRLTVL.

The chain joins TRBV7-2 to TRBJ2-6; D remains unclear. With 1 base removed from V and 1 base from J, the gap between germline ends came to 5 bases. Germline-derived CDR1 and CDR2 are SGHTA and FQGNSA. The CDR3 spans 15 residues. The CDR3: CASSLVGSGANVLTF. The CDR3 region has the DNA TGTGCCAGCAGCTTAGTCGGGTCTGGGGCCAACGTCCTGACTTTC.

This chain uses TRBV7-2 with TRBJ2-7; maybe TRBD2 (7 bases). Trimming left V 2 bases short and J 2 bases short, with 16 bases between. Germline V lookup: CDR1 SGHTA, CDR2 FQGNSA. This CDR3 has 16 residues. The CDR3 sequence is CASSLWGGQSPYEQYF. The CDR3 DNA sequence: TGTGCCAGCAGCTTATGGGGGGGACAATCCCCCTACGAGCAGTACTTC.

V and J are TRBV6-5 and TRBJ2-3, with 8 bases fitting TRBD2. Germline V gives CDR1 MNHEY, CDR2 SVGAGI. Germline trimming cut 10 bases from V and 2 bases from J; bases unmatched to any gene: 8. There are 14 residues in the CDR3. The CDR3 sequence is CATYGGVNTDTQYF. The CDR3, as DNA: TGTGCCACCTACGGGGGGGTAAACACAGATACGCAGTATTTT.

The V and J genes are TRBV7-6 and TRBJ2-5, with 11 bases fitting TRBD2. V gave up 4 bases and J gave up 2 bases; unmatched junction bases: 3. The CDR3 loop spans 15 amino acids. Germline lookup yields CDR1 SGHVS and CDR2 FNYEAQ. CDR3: CASSWGLAVQETQYF. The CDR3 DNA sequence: TGTGCCAGCAGCTGGGGACTAGCGGTACAAGAGACCCAGTACTTC.

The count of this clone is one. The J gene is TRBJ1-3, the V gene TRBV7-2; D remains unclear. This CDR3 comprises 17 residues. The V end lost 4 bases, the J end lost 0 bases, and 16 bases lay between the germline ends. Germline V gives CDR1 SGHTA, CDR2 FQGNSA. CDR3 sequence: CASSSQNLGLSGNTIYF. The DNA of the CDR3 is TGTGCCAGCAGCTCCCAAAACCTAGGACTCTCTGGAAACACCATATATTTT.

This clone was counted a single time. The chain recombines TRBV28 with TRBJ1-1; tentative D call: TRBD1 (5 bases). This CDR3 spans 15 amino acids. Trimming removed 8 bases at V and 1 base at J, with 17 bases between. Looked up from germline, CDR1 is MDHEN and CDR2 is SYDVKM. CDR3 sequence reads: CASYPGRGRNTEAFF. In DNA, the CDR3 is TGTGCCAGCTACCCTGGAAGGGGTCGGAACACTGAAGCTTTCTTT.

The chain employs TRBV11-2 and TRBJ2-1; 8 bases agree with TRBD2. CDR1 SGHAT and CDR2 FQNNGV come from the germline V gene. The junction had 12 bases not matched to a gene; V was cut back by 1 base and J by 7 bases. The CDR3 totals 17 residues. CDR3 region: CASSLGVLRGGRNEQFF. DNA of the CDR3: TGTGCCAGCAGCTTAGGGGTGCTTCGGGGGGGCAGGAATGAGCAGTTCTTC.

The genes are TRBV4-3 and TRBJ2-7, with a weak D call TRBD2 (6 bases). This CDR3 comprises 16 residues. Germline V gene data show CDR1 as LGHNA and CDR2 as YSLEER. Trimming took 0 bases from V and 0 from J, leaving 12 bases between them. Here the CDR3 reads CASSQDGGGSSYEQYF. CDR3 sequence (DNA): TGCGCCAGCAGCCAAGATGGTGGGGGGAGCTCCTACGAGCAGTACTTC.

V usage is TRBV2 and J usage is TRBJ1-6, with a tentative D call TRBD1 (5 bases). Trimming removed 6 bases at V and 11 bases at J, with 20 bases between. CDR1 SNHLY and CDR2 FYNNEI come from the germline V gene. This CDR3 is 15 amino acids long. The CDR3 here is CASSETSGASAPLHF. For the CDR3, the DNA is TGTGCCAGCAGCGAAACCAGTGGGGCGTCGGCACCCCTCCACTTT.

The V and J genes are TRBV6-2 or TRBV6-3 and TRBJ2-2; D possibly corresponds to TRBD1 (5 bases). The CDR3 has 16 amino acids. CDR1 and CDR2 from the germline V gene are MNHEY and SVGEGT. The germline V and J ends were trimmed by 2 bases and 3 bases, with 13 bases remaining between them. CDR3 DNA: TGTGCCAGCAGTTACGATCAGGGCTTAGACACCGGGGAGCTGTTTTTT. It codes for CASSYDQGLDTGELFF.

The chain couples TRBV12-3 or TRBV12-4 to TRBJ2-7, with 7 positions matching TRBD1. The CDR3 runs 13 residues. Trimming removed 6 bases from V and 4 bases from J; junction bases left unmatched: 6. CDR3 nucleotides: TGTGCCAGCAGAGTAGGGGGCGGGTACGAGCAGTACTTC. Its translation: CASRVGGGYEQYF.

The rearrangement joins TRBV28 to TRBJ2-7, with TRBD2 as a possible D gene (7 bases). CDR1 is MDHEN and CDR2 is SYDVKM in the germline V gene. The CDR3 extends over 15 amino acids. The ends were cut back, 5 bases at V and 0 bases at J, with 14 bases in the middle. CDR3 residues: CASSPGGTLSYEQYF. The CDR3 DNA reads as TGTGCCAGCAGTCCCGGGGGGACACTCTCCTACGAGCAGTACTTC.

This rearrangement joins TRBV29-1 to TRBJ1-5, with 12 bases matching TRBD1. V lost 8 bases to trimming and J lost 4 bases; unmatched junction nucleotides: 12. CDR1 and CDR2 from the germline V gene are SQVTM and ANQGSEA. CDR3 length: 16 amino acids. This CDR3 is CSTLGTGGAGNQPQHF. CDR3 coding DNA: TGCAGCACCCTAGGGACAGGGGGCGCGGGGAATCAGCCCCAGCATTTT. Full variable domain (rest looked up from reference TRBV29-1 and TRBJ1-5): SAVISQKPSRDICQRGTSLTIQCQVDSQVTMMFWYRQQPGQSLTLIATANQGSEATYESGFVIDKFPISRPNLTFSTLTVSNMSPEDSSIYLCSTLGTGGAGNQPQHFGDGTRLSIL.

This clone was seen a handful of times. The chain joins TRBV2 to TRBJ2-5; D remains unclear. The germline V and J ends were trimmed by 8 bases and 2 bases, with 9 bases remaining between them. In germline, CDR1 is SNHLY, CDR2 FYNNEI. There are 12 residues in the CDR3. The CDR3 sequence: CASLREQETQYF. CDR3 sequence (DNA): TGTGCCAGCCTTCGTGAGCAAGAGACCCAGTACTTC.

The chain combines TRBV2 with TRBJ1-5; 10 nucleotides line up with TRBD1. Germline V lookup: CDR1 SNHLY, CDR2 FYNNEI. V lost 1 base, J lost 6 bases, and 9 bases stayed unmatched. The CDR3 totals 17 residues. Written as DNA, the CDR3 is TGTGCCAGCAGTGAAGTTTGGACAGGGGGTTTGGGTCAGCCCCAGCATTTT. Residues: CASSEVWTGGLGQPQHF.

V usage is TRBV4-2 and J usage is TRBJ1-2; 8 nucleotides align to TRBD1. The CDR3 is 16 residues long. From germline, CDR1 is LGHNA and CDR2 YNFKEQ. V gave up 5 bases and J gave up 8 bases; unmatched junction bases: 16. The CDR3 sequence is CASSSGSEGQGLGYTF. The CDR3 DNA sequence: TGTGCCAGCAGCTCTGGCTCTGAAGGACAGGGTTTGGGCTACACCTTC.

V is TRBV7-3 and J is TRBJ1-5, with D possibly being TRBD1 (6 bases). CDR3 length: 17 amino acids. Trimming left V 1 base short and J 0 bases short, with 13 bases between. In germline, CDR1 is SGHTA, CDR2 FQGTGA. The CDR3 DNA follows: TGTGCCAGCAGCTTAAACCCCAAGGACAGTAGCAATCAGCCCCAGCATTTT. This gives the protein CASSLNPKDSSNQPQHF.

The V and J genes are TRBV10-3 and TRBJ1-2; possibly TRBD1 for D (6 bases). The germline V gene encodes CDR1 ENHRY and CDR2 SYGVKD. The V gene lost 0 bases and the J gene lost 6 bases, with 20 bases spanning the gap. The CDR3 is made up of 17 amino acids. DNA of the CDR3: TGTGCCATCAGTGAGTCGTTAGGTGCTGGGGGCGTGAATGGCTACACCTTC. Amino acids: CAISESLGAGGVNGYTF.

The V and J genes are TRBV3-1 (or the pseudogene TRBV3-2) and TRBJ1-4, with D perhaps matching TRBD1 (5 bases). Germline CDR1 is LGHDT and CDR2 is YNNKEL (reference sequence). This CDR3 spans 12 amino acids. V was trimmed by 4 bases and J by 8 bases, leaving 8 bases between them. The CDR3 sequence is CASSRTREKLFF. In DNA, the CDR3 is TGTGCCAGCAGCCGGACAAGAGAAAAACTGTTTTTT.